The following is a T cell receptor (beta chain) sequence with its context. These data are taken from a study of blood T cell repertoires in COVID-19. TCRdb keeps only in-frame clones here, not all; method: immunoSEQ multiplex PCR. Of 360,000 or so clones listed, approximately 89% are singletons. Germline V gives CDR1 SGHAT, CDR2 FQNNGV. The CDR3 length is 14 residues. V trimming: 5 bases; J trimming: 3 bases; junction bases outside the gene matches: 6. The V call is TRBV11-2, the J call TRBJ1-1; 7 positions agree with TRBD1. Input material: peripheral blood. The TCR was taken from a woman aged 55 to 70 with COVID-19, enrolled during active disease. Written as DNA, the CDR3 is TGTGCCAGCAGCGGCCCGGGACAGTACACTGAAGCTTTCTTT. Amino acid sequence: CASSGPGQYTEAFF. Using reference TRBV11-2 and TRBJ1-1 for the parts outside the CDR3, the full variable domain is EAGVAQSPRYKIIEKRQSVAFWCNPISGHATLYWYQQILGQGPKLLIQFQNNGVVDDSQLPKDRFSAERLKGVDSTLKIQPAKLEDSAVYLCASSGPGQYTEAFFGQGTRLTVV.